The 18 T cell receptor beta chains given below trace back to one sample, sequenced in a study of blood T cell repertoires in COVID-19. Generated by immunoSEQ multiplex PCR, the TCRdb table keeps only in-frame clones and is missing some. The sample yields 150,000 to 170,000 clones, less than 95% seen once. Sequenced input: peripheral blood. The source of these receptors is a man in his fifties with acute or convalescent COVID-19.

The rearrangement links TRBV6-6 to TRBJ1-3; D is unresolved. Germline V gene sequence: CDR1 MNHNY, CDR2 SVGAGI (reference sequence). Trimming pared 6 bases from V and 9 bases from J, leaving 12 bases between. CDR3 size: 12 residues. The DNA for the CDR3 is TGTGCCAGCAGATTGTTACCGGGCACCATATATTTT. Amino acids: CASRLLPGTIYF.

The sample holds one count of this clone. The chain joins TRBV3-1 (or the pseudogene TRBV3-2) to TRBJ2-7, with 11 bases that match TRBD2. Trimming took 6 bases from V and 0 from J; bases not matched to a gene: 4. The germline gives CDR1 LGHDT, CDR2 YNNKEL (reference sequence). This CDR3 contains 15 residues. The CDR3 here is CASRSTSGNSYEQYF. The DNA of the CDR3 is TGTGCCAGCAGATCGACTAGCGGGAACTCCTACGAGCAGTACTTC.

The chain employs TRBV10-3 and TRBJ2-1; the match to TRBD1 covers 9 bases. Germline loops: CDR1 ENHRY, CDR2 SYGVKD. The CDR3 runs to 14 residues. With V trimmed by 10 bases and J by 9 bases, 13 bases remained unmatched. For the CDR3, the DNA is TGTGCCACCCTCACAGGGGGCCCAGTTGGTGAGCAGTTCTTC. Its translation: CATLTGGPVGEQFF.

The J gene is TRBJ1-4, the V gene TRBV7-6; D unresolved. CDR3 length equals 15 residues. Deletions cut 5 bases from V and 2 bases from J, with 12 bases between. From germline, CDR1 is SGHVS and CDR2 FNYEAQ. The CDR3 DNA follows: TGTGCCAGCAGCGATAGATCGTGGACTAATGAAAAACTGTTTTTT. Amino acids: CASSDRSWTNEKLFF. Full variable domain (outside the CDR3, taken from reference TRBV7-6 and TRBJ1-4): GAGVSQSPRYKVTKRGQDVALRCDPISGHVSLYWYRQALGQGPEFLTYFNYEAQQDKSGLPNDRFSAERPEGSISTLTIQRTEQRDSAMYRCASSDRSWTNEKLFFGSGTQLSVL.

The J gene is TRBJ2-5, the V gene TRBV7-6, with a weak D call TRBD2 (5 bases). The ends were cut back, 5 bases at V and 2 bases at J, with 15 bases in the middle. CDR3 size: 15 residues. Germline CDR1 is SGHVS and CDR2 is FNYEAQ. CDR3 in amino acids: CASSTRAGTQETQYF. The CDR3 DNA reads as TGTGCCAGCAGCACCCGGGCGGGTACTCAAGAGACCCAGTACTTC.

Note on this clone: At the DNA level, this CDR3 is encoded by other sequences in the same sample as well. The CDR3 sequence is CASSRAYEQYF. The CDR3 DNA is TGTGCCAGCAGCCGCGCCTACGAGCAGTACTTC. This sequence joins TRBV11-2 and TRBJ2-7; D uncertain. V was pared by 5 bases and J by 2 bases, with 4 bases between. The CDR3 is made up of 11 amino acids. Germline CDR1 SGHAT, CDR2 FQNNGV.

CDR3 region: CASSYGQGGDTQYF. CDR3 DNA sequence: TGTGCCAGCAGTTACGGACAGGGGGGAGATACGCAGTATTTT. The chain is built from TRBV6-6 and TRBJ2-3; TRBD1 agrees at 10 bases. V shed 2 bases and J 5 bases; nucleotides not matched to a gene: 1. Germline loops: CDR1 MNHNY, CDR2 SVGAGI (reference sequence). The CDR3 spans 14 residues.

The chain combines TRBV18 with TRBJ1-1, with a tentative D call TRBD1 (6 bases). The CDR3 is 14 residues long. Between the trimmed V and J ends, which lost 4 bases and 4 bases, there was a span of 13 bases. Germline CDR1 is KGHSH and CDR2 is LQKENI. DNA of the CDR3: TGTGCCAGCTCACGAGACCCCAGGGGCACTGAAGCTTTCTTT. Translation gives CASSRDPRGTEAFF.

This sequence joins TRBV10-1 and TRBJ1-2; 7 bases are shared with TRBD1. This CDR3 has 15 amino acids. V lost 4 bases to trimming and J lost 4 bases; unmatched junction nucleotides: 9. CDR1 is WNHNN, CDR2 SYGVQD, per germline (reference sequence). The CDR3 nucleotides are TGCGCCAGCAGTGCCGGGACAGTCGTCCTCTATGGCTACACCTTC. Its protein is CASSAGTVVLYGYTF.

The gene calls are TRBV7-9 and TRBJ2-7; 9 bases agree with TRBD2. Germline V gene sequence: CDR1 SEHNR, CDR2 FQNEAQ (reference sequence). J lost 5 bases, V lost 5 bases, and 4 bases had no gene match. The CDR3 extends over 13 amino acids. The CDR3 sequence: CASSILAGHEQYV. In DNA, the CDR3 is TGTGCCAGCAGCATACTAGCGGGCCACGAGCAGTACGTC.

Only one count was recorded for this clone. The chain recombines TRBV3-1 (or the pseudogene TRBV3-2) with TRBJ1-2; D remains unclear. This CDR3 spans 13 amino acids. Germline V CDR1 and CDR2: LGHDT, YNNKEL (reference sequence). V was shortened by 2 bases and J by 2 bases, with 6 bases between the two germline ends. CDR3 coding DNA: TGTGCCAGCAGCCAAAGAGGGAACTATGGCTACACCTTC. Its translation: CASSQRGNYGYTF.

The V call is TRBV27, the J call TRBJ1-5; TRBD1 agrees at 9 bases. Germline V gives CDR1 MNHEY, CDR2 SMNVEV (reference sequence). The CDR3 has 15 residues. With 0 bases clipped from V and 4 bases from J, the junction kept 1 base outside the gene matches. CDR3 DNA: TGTGCCAGCAGTTTATCCGGACAGGGGAATCAGCCCCAGCATTTT. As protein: CASSLSGQGNQPQHF.

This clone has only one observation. In DNA, the CDR3 is TGTGCCAGCAGCGTAGGCGGGACAGCCTTCTACGAGCAGTACTTC. This gives the protein CASSVGGTAFYEQYF. This chain connects TRBV9 to TRBJ2-7, with TRBD1 as a possible D gene (7 bases). This CDR3 contains 15 residues. Trimming removed 0 bases from V and 3 bases from J, with 13 bases in between. Looked up from germline, CDR1 is SGDLS and CDR2 is YYNGEE.

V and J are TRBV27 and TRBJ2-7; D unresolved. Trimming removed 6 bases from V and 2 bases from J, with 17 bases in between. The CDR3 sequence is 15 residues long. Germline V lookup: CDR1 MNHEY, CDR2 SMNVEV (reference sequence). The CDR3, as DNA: TGTGCCAGCAGCCCTTCTCCAGGCAGTACCTACGAGCAGTACTTC. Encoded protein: CASSPSPGSTYEQYF.

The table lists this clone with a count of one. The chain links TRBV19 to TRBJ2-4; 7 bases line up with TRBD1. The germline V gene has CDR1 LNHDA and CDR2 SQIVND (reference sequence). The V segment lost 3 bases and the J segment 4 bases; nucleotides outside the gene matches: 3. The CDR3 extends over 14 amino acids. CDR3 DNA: TGTGCCAGTAGTATGACAGGGAAGAAAAACATTCAGTACTTC. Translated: CASSMTGKKNIQYF.

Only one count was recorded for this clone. CDR3 nucleotide sequence: TGTGCCAGCAGCTTGCGGGGGCAGACTAGCCTATATAGGGAGACCCAGTACTTC. Residues: CASSLRGQTSLYRETQYF. This chain joins TRBV11-2 and TRBJ2-5, with D perhaps TRBD2 (7 bases). The CDR3 is made up of 18 amino acids. V lost 3 bases and J 5 bases, leaving 25 bases between the germline ends. Germline CDR1 and CDR2: SGHAT and FQNNGV. Full variable domain (rest looked up from reference TRBV11-2 and TRBJ2-5): EAGVAQSPRYKIIEKRQSVAFWCNPISGHATLYWYQQILGQGPKLLIQFQNNGVVDDSQLPKDRFSAERLKGVDSTLKIQPAKLEDSAVYLCASSLRGQTSLYRETQYFGPGTRLLVL.

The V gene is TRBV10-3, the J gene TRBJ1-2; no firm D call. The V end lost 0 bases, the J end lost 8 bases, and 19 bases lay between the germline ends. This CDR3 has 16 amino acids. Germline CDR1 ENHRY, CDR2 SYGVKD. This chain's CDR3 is CAISESREEEGGGYTF. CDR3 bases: TGTGCCATCAGTGAGTCGAGGGAGGAGGAAGGCGGCGGCTACACCTTC.

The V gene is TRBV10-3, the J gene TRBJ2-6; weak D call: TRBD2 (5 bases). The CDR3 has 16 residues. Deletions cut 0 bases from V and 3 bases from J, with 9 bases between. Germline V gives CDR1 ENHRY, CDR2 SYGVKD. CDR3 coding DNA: TGTGCCATCAGTGAGTCGATAGGGAGTGGGGCCAACGTCCTGACTTTC. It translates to CAISESIGSGANVLTF.